This T cell receptor (beta chain) was documented in a study of control samples from healthy donors and cancer patients. Sequencing was performed with immunoSEQ multiplex PCR; in TCRdb, only in-frame clones are kept and a portion is missing. The sample lists about 48,000 clones; approximately 93% were seen once. Trimming removed 3 bases from V and 5 bases from J, with 22 bases in between. The germline gives CDR1 KGHSH, CDR2 LQKENI. This CDR3 contains 17 residues. Material: PBMCs. The chain is built from TRBV18 and TRBJ1-1; possibly TRBD1 for D (5 bases). This TCR came from a woman in her fifties or sixties with head and neck cancer. CDR3 sequence: CASSPWVLRDPRTEAFF. The CDR3 DNA is TGTGCCAGCTCACCTTGGGTACTCAGGGACCCTAGGACTGAAGCTTTCTTT.